This record concerns one T cell receptor beta chain sequence. Its antigen is still unknown. This sample is drawn from a study of response to subunit inactivated influenza vaccine. Broader study findings: Researchers suggested that each seasonal influenza vaccination recruits few new T cells.

The germline CDR1 and CDR2 sequences are KGHSH and LQKENI. V was clipped by 3 bases and J by 5 bases; unmatched bases: 10. This CDR3 has 16 amino acids. Each CDR3 protein is one row after TCRdb ran MiXCR on the RT-PCR reads. Found here are a few hundred thousand distinct CDR3 sequences, 22% of them singletons; the top ten hold over 9%. The starting material was PBMCs from blood, obtained approximately 20 months after vaccination. The chain has TRBV18 and TRBJ1-5; 7 bases fit TRBD1. The sequence came from a man aged 45 to 70 who received an inactivated influenza vaccine. CDR3 in DNA: TGTGCCAGCTCACCGACGACAGGGAAGGTGGATCAGCCCCAGCATTTT. This codes for CASSPTTGKVDQPQHF.